The next 28 T cell receptor beta chains were all read from a single sample in a study of T-cell reconstitution after alpha-beta-depleted transplantation in children. Unique molecular identifiers were incorporated during preparation of the TCRbeta library. Via MiXCR, TCRdb re-called the PCR reads, giving one row per CDR3 protein. The table has about 70,000 distinct CDR3 sequences, roughly a tenth seen once. This specimen consisted of PBMCs, obtained before TCRalphabeta/CD19-depleted stem cell transplant. The receptor set was obtained from a boy younger than 18 with acute myeloid leukemia, due to receive a stem cell transplant.

This clonotype was detected only once. This clone may be a read error of a much larger clone one base away. V is TRBV12-3 or TRBV12-4 and J is TRBJ2-7; 12 bases fit TRBD2. The CDR3 has 15 residues. This CDR3 is CACSAGTSGSTEQYF. The CDR3 region has the DNA TGTGCCTGCAGCGCCGGGACTAGCGGGTCAACCGAGCAGTACTTC.

This clonotype has a count of ten or more. The chain is built from TRBV7-2 and TRBJ2-2; maybe TRBD2 (5 bases). CDR1 is SGHTA, CDR2 FQGNSA, per germline. Between the trimmed V and J ends, which lost 5 bases and 2 bases, there was a span of 9 bases. CDR3 length: 14 residues. The CDR3: CASSPGINTGELFF. Here the CDR3 DNA reads TGTGCCAGCAGCCCCGGGATAAACACCGGGGAGCTGTTTTTT. Based on the CDR3 plus reference TRBV7-2 and TRBJ2-2, the full variable domain is GAGVSQSPSNKVTEKGKDVELRCDPISGHTALYWYRQSLGQGLEFLIYFQGNSAPDKSGLPSDRFSAERTGGSVSTLTIQRTQQEDSAVYLCASSPGINTGELFFGEGSRLTVL.

This clonotype was counted ten times or more. The gene calls are TRBV7-3 and TRBJ2-7; D not resolved. The V gene lost 5 bases and the J gene lost 3 bases, with 17 bases spanning the gap. From germline, CDR1 is SGHTA and CDR2 FQGTGA. CDR3 length equals 15 residues. The CDR3 loop reads CASSLGRIRNYEQYF. In DNA form, the CDR3 reads TGTGCCAGCAGCCTCGGACGGATTAGAAACTACGAGCAGTACTTC.

This clonotype was observed many times. J is TRBJ2-5 and V is TRBV12-3 or TRBV12-4; the D call may be TRBD1 or TRBD2 (5 bases each). The CDR3 totals 12 residues. The ends were cut back, 3 bases at V and 7 bases at J, with 9 bases in the middle. The CDR3 coding sequence is TGTGCCAGCAGTTTGGGGGTCGGGACCCAGTACTTC. Translation gives CASSLGVGTQYF.

This clonotype was found many times. The gene calls are TRBV10-3 and TRBJ2-3; 7 nucleotides match TRBD1. This CDR3 has 13 amino acids. From germline, CDR1 is ENHRY and CDR2 SYGVKD. Germline trimming cut 11 bases from V and 5 bases from J; bases unmatched to any gene: 10. The CDR3 spells CAVIDRAEDTQYF. CDR3 sequence (DNA): TGTGCCGTGATAGACAGGGCCGAAGATACGCAGTATTTT.

This clonotype was seen at least ten times. The chain has TRBV11-2 and TRBJ1-5, with D perhaps matching TRBD1 (5 bases). V lost 2 bases and J lost 2, with 10 bases in between. The CDR3 extends over 15 amino acids. The V gene's germline CDR1 is SGHAT and CDR2 FQNNGV. The DNA of the CDR3 is TGTGCCAGCAGCTTACTTGCAGGGCGCAATCAGCCCCAGCATTTT. As protein: CASSLLAGRNQPQHF.

This clonotype was observed at least ten times. The chain joins TRBV7-3 to TRBJ2-1; D is unclear. The V end lost 2 bases, the J end lost 10 bases, and 9 bases lay between the germline ends. The CDR3 sequence is 12 residues long. CDR1 and CDR2 from the germline V gene are SGHTA and FQGTGA. The CDR3 loop is CASSLVAQEQFF. The CDR3 nucleotides are TGTGCCAGCAGCTTAGTCGCCCAGGAGCAGTTCTTC.

This clonotype showed up many times. The chain joins TRBV20-1 to TRBJ1-2; D is perhaps TRBD1 (6 bases). Germline V lookup: CDR1 DFQATT, CDR2 SNEGSKA (reference sequence). Trimming removed 6 bases from V and 0 bases from J, with 17 bases in between. The CDR3 spans 15 residues. Written as DNA, the CDR3 is TGCAGTGCCAGGGGTCCAGGGCCGGCTAACTATGGCTACACCTTC. Translated: CSARGPGPANYGYTF.

To note about this clonotype: Its ends do not fully match the called genes, so a read error is possible. This rearrangement joins TRBV5-1 to TRBJ2-5, with 14 bases that match TRBD2. Germline V CDR1 and CDR2: SGHRS, YFSETQ. The CDR3 loop spans 18 amino acids. The CDR3 region is CACSSGLAGALYQETQYF. The DNA of the CDR3 is TGCGCCTGCAGCTCGGGACTAGCGGGGGCTCTGTACCAAGAGACCCAGTACTTC.

The CDR3 DNA reads TGTGCCAGCAGTTTATCGTCCCTAGCGGCAGATACGCAGTATTTT. This gives the protein CASSLSSLAADTQYF. The chain couples TRBV27 to TRBJ2-3; 7 bases line up with TRBD2. V gave up 0 bases and J gave up 4 bases; unmatched junction bases: 4. Germline V gene sequence: CDR1 MNHEY, CDR2 SMNVEV (reference sequence). CDR3 length equals 15 residues.

In regard to this clonotype: This may be a read error: a much more frequent sequence differs by one nucleotide. The rearrangement joins TRBV20-1 to TRBJ2-2; D not certain. V was shortened by 5 bases and J by 6 bases, with 19 bases between the two germline ends. Per germline, CDR1 DFQATT and CDR2 SNEGSKA (reference sequence). This CDR3 is built from 15 residues. The CDR3 here is CSAAHKKSPAGELFF. The CDR3 DNA is TGCAGTGCTGCGCATAAGAAATCTCCTGCCGGGGAGCTGTTTTTT.

This clonotype was observed at least ten times. The chain combines TRBV4-3 with TRBJ2-1; D is ambiguous. Germline CDR1 and CDR2: LGHNA and YSLEER. The CDR3 is 12 residues long. Trimming removed 0 bases at V and 12 bases at J, with 9 bases between. The CDR3 nucleotides are TGCGCCAGCAGCCAAGATTCATCCCGGCAGTTCTTC. Translation gives CASSQDSSRQFF.

This clonotype was recorded many times. CDR3 sequence (DNA): TGTGCCAGCAGCGTAGCCCCGACAGTTCAAGAGACCCAGTACTTC. Its translation: CASSVAPTVQETQYF. The rearrangement uses TRBV9 and TRBJ2-5, with a possible D match to TRBD1 (5 bases). Per the germline V gene, CDR1 is SGDLS and CDR2 is YYNGEE. V lost 0 bases and J lost 2, with 11 bases in between. The length of the CDR3 is 15 residues.

Ten or more counts support this clonotype. J is TRBJ2-1 and V is TRBV4-1; the D is unclear. CDR1 is MGHRA, CDR2 YSYEKL, per germline. Trimming pared 0 bases from V and 8 bases from J, leaving 8 bases between. The CDR3 extends over 13 amino acids. The CDR3 sequence is CASSQDVGYEQFF. CDR3 in DNA: TGCGCCAGCAGCCAAGATGTAGGTTATGAGCAGTTCTTC.

The V and J genes are TRBV20-1 and TRBJ2-1, with 10 bases that match TRBD2. CDR3 size: 16 residues. V dropped 3 bases and J dropped 4; count of bases not matched to a gene: 9. Germline V gene data show CDR1 as DFQATT and CDR2 as SNEGSKA (reference sequence). The CDR3 nucleotides are TGCAGTGCTAGGTCCCGAGCGGGGGGGCGGTACAATGAGCAGTTCTTC. Translated, it gives CSARSRAGGRYNEQFF.

This clonotype was detected many times. The chain joins TRBV20-1 to TRBJ1-2; possibly TRBD1 for D (5 bases). With 1 base removed from V and 5 bases from J, the gap between germline ends came to 11 bases. Germline CDR1 and CDR2: DFQATT and SNEGSKA (reference sequence). The CDR3 totals 13 residues. The CDR3 sequence: CSARVGETYGYTF. The DNA of the CDR3 is TGCAGTGCTAGAGTGGGGGAGACATATGGCTACACCTTC.

This clonotype was seen at least ten times. V is TRBV7-2 and J is TRBJ1-5, with a weak D call TRBD1 (6 bases). Trimming left V 6 bases short and J 2 bases short, with 11 bases between. CDR1 and CDR2 from the germline V gene are SGHTA and FQGNSA. This CDR3 has 14 residues. Written as DNA, the CDR3 is TGTGCCAGCAGGGAACAGGGAGGCAATCAGCCCCAGCATTTT. Translating it yields CASREQGGNQPQHF.

Ten or more counts support this clonotype. The chain links TRBV5-1 to TRBJ2-6, with D unresolved. CDR3 length: 15 residues. Germline loops: CDR1 SGHRS, CDR2 YFSETQ. Trimming removed 0 bases from V and 2 bases from J, with 6 bases in between. The CDR3 DNA reads TGCGCCAGCAGCTTGGGACAACCTGGGGCCAACGTCCTGACTTTC. The encoded protein is CASSLGQPGANVLTF.

The chain carries TRBV20-1 and TRBJ2-1, with unresolved D. Germline CDR1 is DFQATT and CDR2 is SNEGSKA (reference sequence). V was cut by 3 bases and J by 6 bases, with 18 bases left in between. The CDR3 consists of 15 residues. CDR3 in amino acids: CSASGLRPGGNEQFF. CDR3 bases: TGCAGTGCTAGCGGTCTGCGACCAGGCGGCAATGAGCAGTTCTTC.

This clonotype was seen many times. The chain uses TRBV29-1 and TRBJ2-5; weak D call: TRBD1 (5 bases). V was pared by 8 bases and J by 3 bases, with 28 bases between. Germline CDR1 and CDR2: SQVTM and ANQGSEA. This CDR3 is 17 amino acids long. Here the CDR3 reads CSSRVVANPLPKETQYF. The CDR3 DNA follows: TGCAGCTCCAGGGTGGTAGCCAACCCCCTCCCGAAAGAGACCCAGTACTTC.

Points on this clonotype: A much larger clone lies a single base off, so this may be a read error. The rearrangement joins TRBV20-1 to TRBJ1-1; D is possibly TRBD1 (5 bases). CDR1 DFQATT and CDR2 SNEGSKA come from the germline V gene (reference sequence). The CDR3 loop spans 13 amino acids. CDR3 sequence: CSAPGQVGTDAFF. CDR3 DNA sequence: TGCAGTGCTCCAGGGCAGGTTGGGACTGACGCTTTCTTT.

At least ten counts were recorded for this clonotype. The chain joins TRBV20-1 to TRBJ2-2; TRBD1 matches at 10 bases. Losses at the gene ends were 5 bases for V and 5 bases for J; bases not matched to a gene: 8. The CDR3 consists of 15 residues. CDR1 is DFQATT, CDR2 SNEGSKA, per germline (reference sequence). CDR3 protein: CSAGDRGGKTGELFF. In DNA form, the CDR3 reads TGCAGTGCTGGGGACAGGGGAGGTAAAACCGGGGAGCTGTTTTTT.

The chain recombines TRBV29-1 with TRBJ2-7; D perhaps matches TRBD1 (6 bases). The CDR3 totals 14 residues. Germline values: CDR1 SQVTM, CDR2 ANQGSEA. Deletions cut 6 bases from V and 4 bases from J, with 19 bases between. DNA for the CDR3: TGCAGCGTCCGAGAGGGCGGCAGGGGATACGAGCAGTACTTC. The encoded protein is CSVREGGRGYEQYF.

This clonotype was counted ten times or more. The chain is built from TRBV12-3 or TRBV12-4 and TRBJ2-1; the D is unclear. The CDR3 covers 13 residues. Between the trimmed V and J ends, which lost 3 bases and 6 bases, there was a span of 9 bases. DNA for the CDR3: TGTGCCAGCAGTTTCTTTGCAGGCAATGAGCAGTTCTTC. Translating gives CASSFFAGNEQFF.

In this sample, this clonotype turned up many times. The rearrangement uses TRBV9 and TRBJ2-1, with 8 bases that match TRBD2. Trimming at V came to 8 bases and at J to 4 bases, leaving 8 bases not matched to a gene. The germline V gene has CDR1 SGDLS and CDR2 YYNGEE. The CDR3 runs to 14 residues. The chain's CDR3 is CASGGTRAYNEQFF. As DNA, the CDR3 is TGTGCCAGTGGAGGGACTAGAGCGTACAATGAGCAGTTCTTC.

This clonotype has ten or more counts. The chain carries TRBV4-2 and TRBJ2-1; possibly TRBD1 for D (5 bases). This CDR3 spans 17 amino acids. The ends were cut back, 0 bases at V and 5 bases at J, with 17 bases in the middle. Germline V CDR1 and CDR2: LGHNA, YNFKEQ. CDR3 DNA sequence: TGTGCCAGCAGCCAAGATGATAGACAGCTAACAAACAATGAGCAGTTCTTC. Amino acids: CASSQDDRQLTNNEQFF.

In its sample, this clonotype was seen many times. The J gene is TRBJ2-3, the V gene TRBV7-9, with 7 bases lining up with TRBD1. There are 15 residues in the CDR3. Trimming removed 3 bases from V and 2 bases from J; junction bases left unmatched: 5. CDR1 is SEHNR, CDR2 FQNEAQ, per germline (reference sequence). The CDR3 coding sequence is TGTGCCAGCAGCTTGGGTGGGACAGTCACAGATACGCAGTATTTT. Translation: CASSLGGTVTDTQYF.

This clonotype came up many times. This chain uses TRBV5-1 with TRBJ2-2; 7 bases match TRBD2. CDR3 length: 16 amino acids. Germline values: CDR1 SGHRS, CDR2 YFSETQ. V lost 0 bases and J lost 2; bases outside the gene matches: 4. The CDR3 DNA reads as TGCGCCAGCAGCTTGGGACTAGCAGGAAACACCGGGGAGCTGTTTTTT. It translates to CASSLGLAGNTGELFF.